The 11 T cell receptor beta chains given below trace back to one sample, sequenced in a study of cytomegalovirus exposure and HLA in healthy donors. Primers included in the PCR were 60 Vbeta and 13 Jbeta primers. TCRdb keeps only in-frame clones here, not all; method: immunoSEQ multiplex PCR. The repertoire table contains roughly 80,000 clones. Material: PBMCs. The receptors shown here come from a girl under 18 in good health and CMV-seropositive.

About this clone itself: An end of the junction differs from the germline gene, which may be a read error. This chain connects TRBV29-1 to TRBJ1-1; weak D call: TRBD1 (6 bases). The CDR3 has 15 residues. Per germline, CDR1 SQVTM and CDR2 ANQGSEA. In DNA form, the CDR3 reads TGCAGCGGGGTGATTGGGACATCTCCAAACACTGAAGATTTCTTT. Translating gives CSGVIGTSPNTEDFF. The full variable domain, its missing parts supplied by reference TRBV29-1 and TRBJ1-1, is SAVISQKPSRDICQRGTSLTIQCQVDSQVTMMFWYRQQPGQSLTLIATANQGSEATYESGFVIDKFPISRPNLTFSTLTVSNMSPEDSSIYLCSGVIGTSPNTEDFFGQGTRLTVV.

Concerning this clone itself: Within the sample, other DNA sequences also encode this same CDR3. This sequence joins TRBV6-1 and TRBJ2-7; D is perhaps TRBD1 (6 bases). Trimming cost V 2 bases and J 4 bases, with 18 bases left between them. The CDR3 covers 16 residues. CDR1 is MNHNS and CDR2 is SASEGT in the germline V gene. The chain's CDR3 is CASSEPGGGAPYEQYF. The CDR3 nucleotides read TGTGCCAGCAGTGAACCTGGGGGCGGCGCCCCGTACGAGCAGTACTTC.

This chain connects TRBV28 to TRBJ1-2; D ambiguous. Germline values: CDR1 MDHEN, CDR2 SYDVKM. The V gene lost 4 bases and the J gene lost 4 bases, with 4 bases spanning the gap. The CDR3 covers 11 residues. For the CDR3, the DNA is TGTGCCAGCAGTTCTCTCTATGGCTACACCTTC. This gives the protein CASSSLYGYTF.

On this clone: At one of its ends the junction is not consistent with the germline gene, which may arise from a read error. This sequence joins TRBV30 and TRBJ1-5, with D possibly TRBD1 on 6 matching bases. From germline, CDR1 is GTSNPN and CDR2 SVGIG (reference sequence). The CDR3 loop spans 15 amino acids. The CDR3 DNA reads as TGTGCCGGGAGTGTAGGGGGGGCCGACAATCAGCCCCAGCATTTT. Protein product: CAGSVGGADNQPQHF.

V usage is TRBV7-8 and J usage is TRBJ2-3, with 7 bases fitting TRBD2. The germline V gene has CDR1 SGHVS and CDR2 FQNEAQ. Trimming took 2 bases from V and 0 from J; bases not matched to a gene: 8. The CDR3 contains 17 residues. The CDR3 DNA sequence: TGTGCCAGCAGCTTATTCGGACTAGGGGCTAGCACAGATACGCAGTATTTT. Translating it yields CASSLFGLGASTDTQYF. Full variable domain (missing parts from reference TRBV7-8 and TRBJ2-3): GAGVSQSPRYKVAKRGQDVALRCDPISGHVSLFWYQQALGQGPEFLTYFQNEAQLDKSGLPSDRFFAERPEGSVSTLKIQRTQQEDSAVYLCASSLFGLGASTDTQYFGPGTRLTVL.

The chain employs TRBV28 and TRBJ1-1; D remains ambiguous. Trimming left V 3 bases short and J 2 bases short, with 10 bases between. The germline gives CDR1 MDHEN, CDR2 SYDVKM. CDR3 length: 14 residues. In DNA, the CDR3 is TGTGCCAGCAGTTTTCCAGGCTCAAACACTGAAGCTTTCTTT. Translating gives CASSFPGSNTEAFF.

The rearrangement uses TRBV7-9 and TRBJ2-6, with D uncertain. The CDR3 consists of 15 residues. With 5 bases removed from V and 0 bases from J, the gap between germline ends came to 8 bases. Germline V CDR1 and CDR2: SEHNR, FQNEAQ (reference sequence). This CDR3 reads CASSQTTSGANVLTF. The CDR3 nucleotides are TGTGCCAGCAGCCAAACAACCTCTGGGGCCAACGTCCTGACTTTC.

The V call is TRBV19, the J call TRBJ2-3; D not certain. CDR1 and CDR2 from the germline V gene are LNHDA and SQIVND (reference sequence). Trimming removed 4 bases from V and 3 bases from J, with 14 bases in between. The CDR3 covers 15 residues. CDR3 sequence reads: CASSSPGRGTDTQYF. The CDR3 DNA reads TGTGCCAGTAGTAGTCCAGGCCGTGGTACAGATACGCAGTATTTT.

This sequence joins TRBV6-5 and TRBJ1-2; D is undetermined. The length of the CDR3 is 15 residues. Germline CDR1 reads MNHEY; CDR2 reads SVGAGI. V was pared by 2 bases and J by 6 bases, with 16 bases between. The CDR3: CASSYVVGDKNGYTF. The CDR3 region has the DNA TGTGCCAGCAGTTACGTGGTCGGCGACAAGAATGGCTACACCTTC.

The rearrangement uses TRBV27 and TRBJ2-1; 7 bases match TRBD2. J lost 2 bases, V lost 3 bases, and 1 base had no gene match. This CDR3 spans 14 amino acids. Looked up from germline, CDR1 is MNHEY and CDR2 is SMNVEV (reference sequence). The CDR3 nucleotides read TGTGCCAGCAGTTTTGGGGGGGCCTACAATGAGCAGTTCTTC. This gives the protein CASSFGGAYNEQFF.

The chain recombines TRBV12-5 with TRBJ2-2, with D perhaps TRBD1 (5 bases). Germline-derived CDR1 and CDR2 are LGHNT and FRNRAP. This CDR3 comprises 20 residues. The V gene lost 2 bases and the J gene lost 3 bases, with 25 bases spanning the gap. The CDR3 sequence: CASGLNPLDMAREHTGELFF. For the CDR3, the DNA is TGTGCTAGTGGTTTGAACCCTTTGGACATGGCCAGGGAACACACCGGGGAGCTGTTTTTT.